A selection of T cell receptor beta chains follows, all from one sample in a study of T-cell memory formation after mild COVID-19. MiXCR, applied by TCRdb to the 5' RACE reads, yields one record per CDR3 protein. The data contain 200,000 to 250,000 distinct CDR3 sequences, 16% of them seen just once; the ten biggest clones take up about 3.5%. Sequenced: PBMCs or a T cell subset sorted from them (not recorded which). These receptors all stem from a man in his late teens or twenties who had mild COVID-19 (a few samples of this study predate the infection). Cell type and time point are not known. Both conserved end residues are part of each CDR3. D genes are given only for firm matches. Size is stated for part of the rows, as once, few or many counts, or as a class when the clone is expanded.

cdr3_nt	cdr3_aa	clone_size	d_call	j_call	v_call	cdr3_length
TGTGCCTTCGCGGGGGCCAGCTATAATTCACCCCTCCACTTT	CAFAGASYNSPLHF	few	.	TRBJ1-6	TRBV7-9	14
TGTGCCAGCAGCCAAGGGAATCAGCAGTTCTTC	CASSQGNQQFF	.	.	TRBJ2-1	TRBV3-1	11
TGCGCCAGCAGTGATGCTCTGCGAACTATTGCAACTAATGAAAAACTGTTTTTT	CASSDALRTIATNEKLFF	medium-sized	.	TRBJ1-4	TRBV5-1	18
TGCGCCAGCAGCATCGGACTAGCGGGGGGGATTACGCAGTATTTT	CASSIGLAGGITQYF	few	TRBD2	TRBJ2-3	TRBV5-1	15
TGTGCCAGCAGCCATTCAGGGTTCACAGATACGCAGTATTTT	CASSHSGFTDTQYF	many	.	TRBJ2-3	TRBV3-1	14
TGCGCCAGCAGCTTGGCGTCCAGGGTGTCAGAGACCCAGTACTTC	CASSLASRVSETQYF	.	.	TRBJ2-5	TRBV5-1	15
TGCAGCGTTGATCCAGGGGGGGATGACCAGTACTTC	CSVDPGGDDQYF	.	.	TRBJ2-5	TRBV29-1	12
TGTGCCAGCAGCCCCCCGGGTCGCTCCTACAATGAGCAGTTCTTC	CASSPPGRSYNEQFF	many	.	TRBJ2-1	TRBV7-2	15
TGTGCCAGCAGCTTAGACCCCAGGGTTGGGGCTGAAGCTTTCTTT	CASSLDPRVGAEAFF	.	.	TRBJ1-1	TRBV7-2	15
TGTGCTATCAGGGACGGCGGGGTTAGCACAGATACGCAGTATTTT	CAIRDGGVSTDTQYF	few	.	TRBJ2-3	TRBV12-3/TRBV12-4	15
TGTGCCAGCAGCCTGAGCGGGGTGCTTCGCAATGAGCAGTTCTTC	CASSLSGVLRNEQFF	few	TRBD2	TRBJ2-1	TRBV2	15
TGCAGTGCTAGGACAGGCGTCAATCAGCCCCAGCATTTT	CSARTGVNQPQHF	.	.	TRBJ1-5	TRBV20-1	13
TGTGCCAGCAGCTGGCCGGGACAGGGTTCCCGAGAGACCCAGTACTTC	CASSWPGQGSRETQYF	few	TRBD1	TRBJ2-5	TRBV11-1	16
TGCGCCAGCAGCCAAGATGAGCAGCACACCGGGGAGCTGTTTTTT	CASSQDEQHTGELFF	few	.	TRBJ2-2	TRBV4-3	15
TGTGCCAGCTCCCCTGCGGGGCGTACGCAGTATTTT	CASSPAGRTQYF	few	.	TRBJ2-3	TRBV18	12
TGTGCCAGCAGCCAAGTCCGCCTGGGAGAGACCCAGTACTTC	CASSQVRLGETQYF	few	.	TRBJ2-5	TRBV3-1	14
TGTGCCAGCAGCCAACAGGGGACAGCCAAAAACATTCAGTACTTC	CASSQQGTAKNIQYF	few	TRBD1	TRBJ2-4	TRBV6-5	15
TGTGCCAGCAGCCCAAGTTTGAGCCTAATGGCTTTCTTT	CASSPSLSLMAFF	few	.	TRBJ1-1	TRBV3-1	13
TGCAGTGCTAGAGATCCTGCGACAGCGGGTGAAAAACTGTTTTTT	CSARDPATAGEKLFF	few	.	TRBJ1-4	TRBV20-1	15
TGTGCCAGCAGATCGGTCGCTGAAGCTTTCTTT	CASRSVAEAFF	.	.	TRBJ1-1	TRBV28	11
TGTGCCAGCAGCGTAGGTGAAGATGCCGGGACAGGGAATCGCGGGGAGCTGTTTTTT	CASSVGEDAGTGNRGELFF	.	TRBD1	TRBJ2-2	TRBV9	19
TGTGCCGCCTCAAGGGCAGGGGGAGGACAGCCCAAGCATTTT	CAASRAGGGQPKHF	.	TRBD1	TRBJ1-5	TRBV10-3	14
TGTGCCAGCAGTTCCCTCCGGGACAGATTCTACGAGCAGTACTTC	CASSSLRDRFYEQYF	.	TRBD1	TRBJ2-7	TRBV6-6	15
TGCGCCAGCAGCTTGGAAATACAGGGGACGGCTTTCTTT	CASSLEIQGTAFF	.	TRBD1	TRBJ1-1	TRBV5-1	13
TGCGCCAGCAGCGCGTGGGGCAATGAGCAGTTCTTC	CASSAWGNEQFF	.	.	TRBJ2-1	TRBV5-1	12
TGTGCCAGCTCACCTCCCCTCACTGACAGAACTGAAGCTTTCTTT	CASSPPLTDRTEAFF	.	.	TRBJ1-1	TRBV18	15
TGTGCCAGCAGACCAGGGCTCCGGGGCAATCAGCCCCAGCATTTT	CASRPGLRGNQPQHF	.	.	TRBJ1-5	TRBV12-3/TRBV12-4	15
TGTGCCAGCAGCGTACAGGGGGCGGGCGAGACCCAGTACTTC	CASSVQGAGETQYF	.	TRBD1	TRBJ2-5	TRBV3-1	14
TGTGCCAGCAGCCCACAGATGGGGGAGACCCAGTACTTC	CASSPQMGETQYF	.	.	TRBJ2-5	TRBV5-6	13
TGTGCCAGCAGTAGAAGGGATTTCTATGGCTACACCTTC	CASSRRDFYGYTF	.	.	TRBJ1-2	TRBV7-2	13
TGTGCCAGCAGTTACGGGGCAGGGAGAGCCTACGAGCAGTACTTC	CASSYGAGRAYEQYF	.	.	TRBJ2-7	TRBV6-5	15
TGCGCCAGCAGCCAAGATAGGCAGGCCGTCTACGAGCAGTACTTC	CASSQDRQAVYEQYF	many	.	TRBJ2-7	TRBV4-3	15
TGTGCCAGCAGCCAAGGGGAAGTCACAGATACGCAGTATTTT	CASSQGEVTDTQYF	.	.	TRBJ2-3	TRBV4-2	14
TGTGCCACCAGCAGAGGGGGACCGCCGCAGTACTTC	CATSRGGPPQYF	few	.	TRBJ2-5	TRBV15	12
TGTGCCAGCAGCGTCTCCCCGACAGGGAACACTGAAGCTTTCTTT	CASSVSPTGNTEAFF	few	.	TRBJ1-1	TRBV9	15
TGTGCCAGCAGAAGGGACAGGGGGCTGCGGGGCTACACCTTC	CASRRDRGLRGYTF	few	TRBD1	TRBJ1-2	TRBV12-3/TRBV12-4	14
TGCGCCAGCAGCCAAGAGGGCACAGTCTACGCGAACACCGGGGAGCTGTTTTTT	CASSQEGTVYANTGELFF	.	.	TRBJ2-2	TRBV4-3	18
TGTGCCAGCAGCTTAGTCGGCGGGGGGGCCGGCAATGAGCAGTTCTTC	CASSLVGGGAGNEQFF	many	TRBD2	TRBJ2-1	TRBV11-3	16
TGCAGTGCTAGAGATAGTGCAGTCTCCTACAATGAGCAGTTCTTC	CSARDSAVSYNEQFF	.	.	TRBJ2-1	TRBV20-1	15
TGTGCCAGCACCGACCCAGGGTACACTGAAGCTTTCTTT	CASTDPGYTEAFF	few	.	TRBJ1-1	TRBV25-1	13
TGTGCCAGCAGCTTGGGGGCTACTCCTGGAGATACGCAGTATTTT	CASSLGATPGDTQYF	.	.	TRBJ2-3	TRBV5-4	15
TGTGCCAGACCACAGAGGGGGCGACAGGGGAACACTGAAGCTTTCTTT	CARPQRGRQGNTEAFF	.	.	TRBJ1-1	TRBV21-1	16
TGTGCCAGCAGTCAGCAGGGACTAGCGGAAGGTACGCAGTATTTT	CASSQQGLAEGTQYF	few	TRBD2	TRBJ2-3	TRBV6-5	15
TGCGCCAGCAGCCAACTAACCAGGGGAAACTATGGCTACACCTTC	CASSQLTRGNYGYTF	few	.	TRBJ1-2	TRBV4-1	15
TGCGCCAGCAGCCAAGAGGGGGACAGGGGAGAGACCCAGTACTTC	CASSQEGDRGETQYF	few	TRBD1	TRBJ2-5	TRBV4-3	15
TGTGCCAGCACCCTCCGCGGGACCAAAGGGACCCAGTACTTC	CASTLRGTKGTQYF	.	.	TRBJ2-5	TRBV12-3/TRBV12-4	14